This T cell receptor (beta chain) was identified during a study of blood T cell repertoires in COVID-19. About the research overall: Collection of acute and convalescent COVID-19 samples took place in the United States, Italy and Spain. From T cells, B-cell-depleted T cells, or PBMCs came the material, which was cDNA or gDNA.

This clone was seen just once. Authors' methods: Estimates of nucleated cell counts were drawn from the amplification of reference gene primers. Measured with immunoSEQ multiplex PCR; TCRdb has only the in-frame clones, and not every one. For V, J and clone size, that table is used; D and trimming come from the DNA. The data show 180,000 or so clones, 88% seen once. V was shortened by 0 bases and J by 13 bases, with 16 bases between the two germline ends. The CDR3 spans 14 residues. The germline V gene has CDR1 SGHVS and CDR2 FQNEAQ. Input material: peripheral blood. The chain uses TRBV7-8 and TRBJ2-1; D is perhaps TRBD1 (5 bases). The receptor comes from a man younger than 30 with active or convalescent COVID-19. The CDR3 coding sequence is TGTGCCAGCAGCTTAGCGCAAGGGGCGATCCCCCAGTTCTTC. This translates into CASSLAQGAIPQFF.